This is a list of T cell receptor beta chains from one sample in a study of blood T cell repertoires in COVID-19. Produced via immunoSEQ multiplex PCR; TCRdb's table is partial and in-frame only. The sample comprises 75,000 to 95,000 clones, about 89% of which are singletons, and over 0.95% rests with the top ten. Sequences were obtained from peripheral blood. Receptors originate from a human donor in a cohort sampled during active COVID-19. CDR3s include the opening cysteine and the closing phenylalanine or tryptophan. D genes are given only for firm matches. Size is omitted from some rows. Given values are once, few, many or a class for expanded clones.

CASSPQPDSNEQFF	TGTGCCAGCAGCCCTCAACCTGACTCCAATGAGCAGTTCTTC	TRBJ2-1	.	.	TRBV9
CASSLIGGTDTQYF	TGTGCCAGCAGCCTAATCGGGGGAACAGATACGCAGTATTTT	TRBJ2-3	.	.	TRBV7-8
CAWSVTTYGYTF	TGTGCCTGGAGTGTGACAACATATGGCTACACCTTC	TRBJ1-2	.	.	TRBV30
CASSPDRSRSYTF	TGTGCCAGCAGCCCTGACCGATCTAGGAGCTACACCTTC	TRBJ1-2	.	.	TRBV11-2
CSARATTEAFF	TGCAGTGCTAGAGCGACAACTGAAGCTTTCTTT	TRBJ1-1	.	.	TRBV20-1
CASSFQGAGVGFF	TGTGCCAGCTCCTTCCAGGGGGCGGGAGTAGGATTCTTC	TRBJ2-1	.	.	TRBV2
CASSSGGGSENGELFF	TGTGCCAGCAGTTCGGGAGGCGGGAGTGAGAACGGGGAGCTGTTTTTT	TRBJ2-2	.	TRBD2	TRBV7-3
CATTGLAGKGDTQYF	TGTGCCACTACGGGACTAGCGGGAAAAGGAGATACGCAGTATTTT	TRBJ2-3	once	TRBD2	TRBV19
CASSLLQGAVSNYGYTF	TGTGCCAGCAGCTTGTTGCAGGGGGCTGTGTCTAACTATGGCTACACCTTC	TRBJ1-2	.	TRBD1	TRBV5-6
CASRTPGGGLIGNEQFF	TGTGCCAGCAGGACTCCAGGCGGGGGGCTAATAGGGAATGAGCAGTTCTTC	TRBJ2-1	.	TRBD2	TRBV28
CASSLGQTLYNEQFF	TGTGCCAGCAGCTTAGGGCAGACGCTCTACAATGAGCAGTTCTTC	TRBJ2-1	.	.	TRBV7-3
CASSIQGQTSPLHF	TGTGCCAGTAGTATCCAGGGCCAAACTTCACCCCTCCACTTT	TRBJ1-6	few	.	TRBV19
CASSSGQGDQPQHF	TGTGCCAGCAGTTCGGGACAGGGAGACCAGCCCCAGCATTTT	TRBJ1-5	.	TRBD1	TRBV2
CASSLRVFAEAFF	TGTGCCAGCAGTTTAAGAGTGTTTGCTGAAGCTTTCTTT	TRBJ1-1	.	.	TRBV12-3/TRBV12-4
CAGDRGGTEAFF	TGTGCCGGCGACAGGGGGGGCACTGAAGCTTTCTTT	TRBJ1-1	.	TRBD1	TRBV6-5
CASSLHGTSGSYEQYF	TGCGCCAGCAGCTTGCACGGGACTAGCGGCTCCTACGAGCAGTACTTC	TRBJ2-7	.	TRBD2	TRBV5-1
CASSSTGIGYEQYF	TGTGCCAGCAGCTCGACTGGAATCGGATACGAGCAGTACTTC	TRBJ2-7	.	.	TRBV5-6
CATSRDLNRGTGELFF	TGTGCCACCAGCAGAGATCTCAACAGGGGGACCGGGGAGCTGTTTTTT	TRBJ2-2	.	TRBD1	TRBV15
CASSYGGTGENEQFF	TGTGCCAGCAGTTACGGCGGGACAGGGGAAAATGAGCAGTTCTTC	TRBJ2-1	.	TRBD1	TRBV6-5
CASSVGGGRLGSTQYF	TGTGCCAGCAGTGTAGGGGGGGGGCGACTTGGGAGTACGCAGTATTTT	TRBJ2-3	.	.	TRBV2
CASSLVSGTEAFF	TGTGCCAGCAGCTTAGTGAGTGGCACTGAAGCTTTCTTT	TRBJ1-1	.	.	TRBV11-2
CASSTFVDNEQFF	TGTGCCAGCAGCACTTTTGTCGACAATGAGCAGTTCTTC	TRBJ2-1	few	.	TRBV7-2
CASSRRTANEKLFF	TGTGCCAGCAGCCGCAGGACAGCTAATGAAAAACTGTTTTTT	TRBJ1-4	few	.	TRBV14
CASSPGTGTLLPFF	TGTGCCAGCAGTCCCGGGACAGGGACCTTACTACCGTTCTTC	TRBJ2-1	.	TRBD1	TRBV27
CASSPDRLQETQYF	TGTGCCAGCAGCCCCGACAGGCTCCAAGAGACCCAGTACTTC	TRBJ2-5	.	.	TRBV7-9
CASSPDPGTSGLSSYNEQFF	TGTGCCAGCTCACCAGACCCCGGGACTAGCGGCCTGAGCTCCTACAATGAGCAGTTCTTC	TRBJ2-1	.	TRBD2	TRBV18
CASSTLGTDGGYF	TGTGCCAGCAGCACTCTCGGGACAGACGGCGGGTACTTC	TRBJ2-7	.	.	TRBV21-1
CASSLSGTTGTGELFF	TGTGCCAGCAGTTTATCGGGCACTACGGGGACCGGGGAGCTGTTTTTT	TRBJ2-2	.	.	TRBV27
CASSPPHREPNEQYF	TGTGCCAGCTCACCTCCTCATAGAGAGCCAAACGAGCAGTACTTC	TRBJ2-7	.	.	TRBV18
CASSRYSTNEKLFF	TGCGCCAGCAGCCGATACTCAACTAATGAAAAACTGTTTTTT	TRBJ1-4	.	.	TRBV4-1
CASSTQGNSPLHF	TGTGCCAGCAGCACACAGGGGAATTCACCCCTCCACTTT	TRBJ1-6	.	TRBD1	TRBV7-9
CASSLRGLQETQYF	TGTGCCAGCTCGCTCAGGGGGCTTCAAGAGACCCAGTACTTC	TRBJ2-5	.	TRBD1	TRBV18
CASSSTRQGSNTEAFF	TGTGCCAGCAGTTCTACCAGACAGGGTTCGAACACTGAAGCTTTCTTT	TRBJ1-1	.	TRBD1	TRBV2
CASSSMGSSGRADTQYF	TGTGCCAGCAGCTCCATGGGGAGTAGCGGGAGGGCAGATACGCAGTATTTT	TRBJ2-3	once	TRBD2	TRBV7-8
CSASSPGQGNQETQYF	TGCAGTGCTAGTAGTCCGGGACAGGGCAACCAAGAGACCCAGTACTTC	TRBJ2-5	.	TRBD1	TRBV20-1
CASSLGRGQGIREQFF	TGTGCCAGCAGCTTAGGCCGCGGACAGGGGATTAGGGAGCAGTTCTTC	TRBJ2-1	.	TRBD1	TRBV13
CASSYSSLRSLHF	TGTGCCAGCAGTTACTCGTCCCTGAGATCCCTCCACTTT	TRBJ1-6	medium-sized	.	TRBV6-2/TRBV6-3
CASSLRGEARNTGELFF	TGCGCCAGCAGCTTGCGGGGAGAAGCCCGGAACACCGGGGAGCTGTTTTTT	TRBJ2-2	.	.	TRBV5-1
CASSPQGNRELFF	TGTGCCAGCAGCCCCCAGGGGAACCGGGAGCTGTTTTTT	TRBJ2-2	once	.	TRBV7-3
CASKTGQGATEAFF	TGTGCCAGCAAGACAGGACAGGGGGCCACTGAAGCTTTCTTT	TRBJ1-1	.	TRBD1	TRBV27
CASSPGQGGKTQYF	TGTGCCAGCAGCCCGGGACAGGGTGGAAAGACCCAGTACTTC	TRBJ2-5	once	TRBD1	TRBV7-2
CAWSVIRLEVQYF	TGTGCCTGGAGTGTAATCCGACTAGAGGTGCAGTATTTT	TRBJ2-3	.	.	TRBV30
CASRGSEMNTEAFF	TGTGCCAGCAGAGGCAGCGAAATGAACACTGAAGCTTTCTTT	TRBJ1-1	.	.	TRBV6-6
CASSLAGTGGGYEQYF	TGTGCCAGCAGCCTGGCGGGGACAGGGGGAGGATACGAGCAGTACTTC	TRBJ2-7	.	TRBD1	TRBV5-5
CASMIGTMSSYEQYF	TGTGCCAGCATGATAGGGACAATGAGCTCCTACGAGCAGTACTTC	TRBJ2-7	.	.	TRBV6-5
CASSLDRGIYNEQFF	TGCGCCAGCAGCTTGGACAGGGGAATCTACAATGAGCAGTTCTTC	TRBJ2-1	.	TRBD1	TRBV5-1
CASSQGQGVSYGYTF	TGCGCCAGCAGCCAAGGGCAGGGGGTGTCCTATGGCTACACCTTC	TRBJ1-2	.	TRBD1	TRBV4-1
CASSLWGGEGKDTEAFF	TGTGCCAGCAGTTTATGGGGTGGGGAGGGAAAAGACACTGAAGCTTTCTTT	TRBJ1-1	.	.	TRBV28
CASRNSYQPQHF	TGTGCCAGCAGAAATTCGTATCAGCCCCAGCATTTT	TRBJ1-5	.	.	TRBV28
CASSLNGAYEQYF	TGTGCCAGCAGTTTGAACGGAGCCTACGAGCAGTACTTC	TRBJ2-7	.	.	TRBV12-3/TRBV12-4